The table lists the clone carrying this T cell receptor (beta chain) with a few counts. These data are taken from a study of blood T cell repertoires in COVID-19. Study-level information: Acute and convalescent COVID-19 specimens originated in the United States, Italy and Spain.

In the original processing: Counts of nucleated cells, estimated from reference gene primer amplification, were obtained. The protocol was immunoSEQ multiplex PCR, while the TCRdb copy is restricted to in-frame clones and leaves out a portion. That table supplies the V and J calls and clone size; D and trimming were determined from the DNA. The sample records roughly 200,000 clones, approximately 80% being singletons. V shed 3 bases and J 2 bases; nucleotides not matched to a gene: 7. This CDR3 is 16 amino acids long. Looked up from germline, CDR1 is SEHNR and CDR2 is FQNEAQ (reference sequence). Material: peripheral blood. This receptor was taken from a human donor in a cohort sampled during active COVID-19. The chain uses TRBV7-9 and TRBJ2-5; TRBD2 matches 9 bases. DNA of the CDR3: TGTGCCAGCAGCTTTTTGCTAGCGGGAACTCAAGAGACCCAGTACTTC. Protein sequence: CASSFLLAGTQETQYF.